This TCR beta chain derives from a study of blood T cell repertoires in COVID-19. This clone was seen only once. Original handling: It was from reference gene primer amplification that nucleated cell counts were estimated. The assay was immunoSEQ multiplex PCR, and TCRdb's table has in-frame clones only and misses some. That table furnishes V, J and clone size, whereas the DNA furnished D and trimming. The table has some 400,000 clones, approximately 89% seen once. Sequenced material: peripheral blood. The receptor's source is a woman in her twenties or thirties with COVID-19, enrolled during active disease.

CDR3 residues: CATSDPIAGAGDTQYF. The CDR3 DNA reads TGTGCCACCAGTGATCCTATAGCGGGAGCCGGAGATACGCAGTATTTT. The chain joins TRBV24-1 to TRBJ2-3; 9 bases line up with TRBD2. CDR1 is KGHDR and CDR2 is SFDVKD in the germline V gene. This CDR3 has 16 residues. The junction had 8 bases not matched to a gene; V was cut back by 3 bases and J by 5 bases.